The 29 T cell receptor beta chains presented below share a single source sample, sequenced in a study of blood T cell repertoires in COVID-19 (dated by TCRdb to the early 2020s). To prepare the library, the immunoSEQ multiplex PCR assay was applied. Drawn from immuneACCESS, this table holds only the in-frame rearrangements with V and J called that TCRdb kept. Clones are partly lost; checked studies trace under half to an unresolved V gene and leave the rest unexplained. The sample table lists 85,000 to 100,000 clones, 88% of them with a count of one. Around 2.2% of the sample is in the top ten clones. The sample was peripheral blood. The origin of the receptors is a man between 50 and 59 years old with COVID-19, enrolled during active disease.

The chain is built from TRBV21-1 and TRBJ2-5; the DNA was not used to check the table's D call, TRBD1. TRBV21-1 is deemed a pseudogene. The CDR3 consists of 12 residues. CDR3 sequence reads: CASPQGEETQYF. The CDR3, as DNA: TGTGCCAGCCCCCAGGGGGAAGAGACCCAGTACTTC.

Comments on this clone: Other DNA variants within this sample encode the same CDR3. The rearrangement uses TRBV19 and TRBJ1-1; D is unclear. Trimming removed 6 bases at V and 0 bases at J, with 8 bases between. The CDR3 is 13 amino acids. Per germline, CDR1 LNHDA and CDR2 SQIVND (reference sequence). The CDR3 bases are TGTGCCAGTAGGCGCGCACTGAACACTGAAGCTTTCTTT. Protein product: CASRRALNTEAFF.

In this sample, this clone turned up once. The rearrangement uses TRBV5-8 and TRBJ1-2, with 10 bases lining up with TRBD1. This CDR3 contains 15 residues. V lost 5 bases to trimming and J lost 6 bases; unmatched junction nucleotides: 10. CDR1 SGHTS and CDR2 YDEGEE come from the germline V gene. CDR3 residues: CASRNPGQGHDGYTF. The CDR3 DNA follows: TGTGCCAGCAGGAATCCGGGACAGGGGCACGATGGCTACACCTTC.

The V and J genes are TRBV5-4 and TRBJ1-2; 10 nucleotides agree with TRBD1. CDR3 length: 14 residues. Germline V gives CDR1 SGHNT, CDR2 YYREEE (reference sequence). J lost 8 bases, V lost 4 bases, and 8 bases had no gene match. The chain's CDR3 is CASSPDRGPSGYTF. The CDR3 region has the DNA TGTGCCAGCAGCCCTGACAGGGGGCCTTCGGGCTACACCTTC.

This clone was recorded at least ten times. V usage is TRBV4-2 and J usage is TRBJ2-7; no clear D gene. Germline CDR1 reads LGHNA; CDR2 reads YNFKEQ. This CDR3 region has 15 residues. V dropped 0 bases and J dropped 6 bases, with 15 bases sitting between them. CDR3 bases: TGTGCCAGCAGCCAAGATTGGAGTAACCCTACCGAGCAGTACTTC. It specifies CASSQDWSNPTEQYF.

This chain links TRBV4-1 with TRBJ2-2, with a weak D call TRBD1 (5 bases). V shed 1 base and J shed 0 bases, with 9 bases lying between them. Germline-derived CDR1 and CDR2 are MGHRA and YSYEKL. The CDR3 has 16 amino acids. CDR3 in DNA: TGCGCCAGCAGCCAAGGGCGGACAACGAACACCGGGGAGCTGTTTTTT. Protein product: CASSQGRTTNTGELFF.

V usage is TRBV27 and J usage is TRBJ1-2; 9 positions match TRBD1. V lost 5 bases to trimming and J lost 1 base; unmatched junction nucleotides: 5. Germline CDR1 and CDR2: MNHEY and SMNVEV (reference sequence). The CDR3 totals 15 residues. CDR3 nucleotide sequence: TGTGCCAGCAGTGTCACAGGGGGCCTTAACTATGGCTACACCTTC. This codes for CASSVTGGLNYGYTF.

The gene calls are TRBV3-1 (or the pseudogene TRBV3-2) and TRBJ1-1; tentative D call: TRBD1 (5 bases). V was shortened by 5 bases and J by 2 bases, with 12 bases between the two germline ends. The CDR3 covers 14 residues. Germline lookup yields CDR1 LGHDT and CDR2 YNNKEL (reference sequence). CDR3: CASSTQGKNTEAFF. CDR3 bases: TGTGCCAGCAGCACTCAGGGTAAAAACACTGAAGCTTTCTTT.

This chain links TRBV7-8 with TRBJ2-2; D might be TRBD1 (5 bases). The V end lost 0 bases, the J end lost 6 bases, and 14 bases lay between the germline ends. Germline V lookup: CDR1 SGHVS, CDR2 FQNEAQ. The CDR3 is 16 amino acids. The CDR3 nucleotides are TGTGCCAGCAGCTTAGCGCAGGGCAGCGTCGCCGGGGAGCTGTTTTTT. Its protein product is CASSLAQGSVAGELFF. Using reference TRBV7-8 and TRBJ2-2 for the parts outside the CDR3, the full variable domain is GAGVSQSPRYKVAKRGQDVALRCDPISGHVSLFWYQQALGQGPEFLTYFQNEAQLDKSGLPSDRFFAERPEGSVSTLKIQRTQQEDSAVYLCASSLAQGSVAGELFFGEGSRLTVL.

To note about this clone: The sample holds other DNA sequences that translate to the same CDR3. This chain links TRBV6-5 with TRBJ1-5, with D maybe TRBD1 (6 bases). CDR1 is MNHEY, CDR2 SVGAGI, per germline. V lost 2 bases, J lost 1 base, and 6 bases lay in between. The CDR3 loop spans 14 amino acids. In DNA form, the CDR3 reads TGTGCCAGCAGTTACGGACAGAGCAATCAGCCCCAGCATTTT. This sequence encodes CASSYGQSNQPQHF.

This clone was seen only once. The chain links TRBV7-9 to TRBJ2-1, with D tentatively TRBD2 (5 bases). The CDR3 length is 15 residues. Trimming removed 4 bases at V and 0 bases at J, with 10 bases between. Germline V gene data show CDR1 as SEHNR and CDR2 as FQNEAQ (reference sequence). CDR3 sequence: CASSSRSDSYNEQFF. CDR3 nucleotide sequence: TGTGCCAGCAGCTCCCGTAGCGACTCCTACAATGAGCAGTTCTTC.

This chain links TRBV21-1 with TRBJ2-3; the D segment call TRBD1 is taken from the table without a DNA check. TRBV21-1 is listed as a pseudogene. The CDR3 is 16 amino acids. As DNA, the CDR3 is TGTGCCAGCAGCACCGTAGGATTCAGGGCCCCGGATACGCAGTATTTT. This encodes CASSTVGFRAPDTQYF.

This chain links TRBV28 with TRBJ2-1; 7 nucleotides agree with TRBD1. After removal of 6 bases from V and 6 bases from J, the junction contained 11 bases not matched to a gene. The CDR3 is made up of 15 amino acids. Looked up from germline, CDR1 is MDHEN and CDR2 is SYDVKM. CDR3 sequence reads: CASSLVRQGINEQFF. CDR3 bases: TGTGCCAGCAGCCTGGTTCGACAGGGTATCAATGAGCAGTTCTTC.

The rearrangement links TRBV4-1 to TRBJ2-2; TRBD1 aligns across 7 bases. This CDR3 comprises 15 residues. Germline CDR1 is MGHRA and CDR2 is YSYEKL. The ends lost 4 bases at V and 4 bases at J; junction bases unmatched: 6. For the CDR3, the DNA is TGCGCCAGCAGCCCAGTGGCAGGGGGCACCGGGGAGCTGTTTTTT. It translates to CASSPVAGGTGELFF.

The table lists this clone with a count of one. The rearrangement uses TRBV19 and TRBJ1-5, with 9 bases aligning to TRBD1. Germline CDR1 and CDR2: LNHDA and SQIVND (reference sequence). CDR3 length: 15 residues. V dropped 7 bases and J dropped 5; count of bases not matched to a gene: 9. CDR3 protein: CASKGDRVKDQPQHF. CDR3 DNA: TGTGCCAGTAAAGGGGACAGGGTCAAGGATCAGCCCCAGCATTTT.

The chain recombines TRBV4-2 with TRBJ1-2, with D maybe TRBD1 (5 bases). CDR3 length: 15 amino acids. Trimming cost V 2 bases and J 4 bases, with 14 bases left between them. CDR1 and CDR2 (germline): LGHNA, YNFKEQ. The CDR3 DNA sequence: TGTGCCAGCAGCCAACAGGGTTTGAGCGCCTATGGCTACACCTTC. Protein sequence: CASSQQGLSAYGYTF.

This sequence joins TRBV9 and TRBJ2-7; tentatively, D is TRBD1 (5 bases). The CDR3 totals 13 residues. The V gene lost 4 bases and the J gene lost 3 bases, with 11 bases spanning the gap. CDR1 SGDLS and CDR2 YYNGEE come from the germline V gene. In DNA, the CDR3 is TGTGCCAGCAGCTTAACAGGTAACTACGAGCAGTACTTC. This translates into CASSLTGNYEQYF.

This clone has a single count. The rearrangement links TRBV28 to TRBJ1-5; 7 positions agree with TRBD1. The V and J ends lost 3 bases and 2 bases, in that order; junction bases with no gene match: 7. The CDR3 totals 16 residues. CDR1 and CDR2 from the germline V gene are MDHEN and SYDVKM. The CDR3 is CASSFGRGTGNQPQHF. CDR3 nucleotides: TGTGCCAGCAGTTTCGGCAGGGGGACGGGCAATCAGCCCCAGCATTTT.

V and J are TRBV7-2 and TRBJ2-1; TRBD1 might be the D (6 bases). Trimming shortened V by 1 base and J by 0 bases, and 10 bases separated the two germline ends. From germline, CDR1 is SGHTA and CDR2 FQGNSA. This CDR3 is built from 16 residues. CDR3 nucleotide sequence: TGTGCCAGCAGCTTAGGTGGGGGCCTCTCCTACAATGAGCAGTTCTTC. It specifies CASSLGGGLSYNEQFF. Complete variable domain (other parts from reference TRBV7-2 and TRBJ2-1): GAGVSQSPSNKVTEKGKDVELRCDPISGHTALYWYRQSLGQGLEFLIYFQGNSAPDKSGLPSDRFSAERTGGSVSTLTIQRTQQEDSAVYLCASSLGGGLSYNEQFFGPGTRLTVL.

The chain uses TRBV3-1 (or the pseudogene TRBV3-2) and TRBJ2-1; D might be TRBD2 (7 bases). Trimming took off 4 bases at V and 4 bases at J, with 17 bases between the two ends. Germline CDR1 LGHDT, CDR2 YNNKEL (reference sequence). The CDR3 length is 16 residues. The CDR3 nucleotides read TGTGCCAGCAGCCCTCGGGTTGGGGGGGCATACAATGAGCAGTTCTTC. As protein: CASSPRVGGAYNEQFF.

J is TRBJ1-6 and V is TRBV5-1; 8 nucleotides agree with TRBD1. V shed 0 bases and J 6 bases; nucleotides not matched to a gene: 2. The CDR3 covers 15 residues. Germline CDR1 reads SGHRS; CDR2 reads YFSETQ. CDR3 sequence: CASSLDTGGNSPLHF. The CDR3 DNA follows: TGCGCCAGCAGCTTGGACACAGGGGGTAATTCACCCCTCCACTTT.

A note on this clone: A single base separates this from a much larger clone, so it may be a read error. Distinct nucleotide sequences in the sample also encode this CDR3. The genes are TRBV6-4 and TRBJ2-3, with D perhaps TRBD2 (5 bases). V lost 3 bases and J 1 base, leaving 5 bases between the germline ends. Germline CDR1 and CDR2: MRHNA and SNTAGT. The CDR3 loop spans 13 amino acids. The CDR3 loop is CASSEAGTDTQYF. The CDR3 DNA follows: TGTGCCAGCAGTGAAGCGGGCACAGATACGCAGTATTTT.

The chain has TRBV3-1 (or the pseudogene TRBV3-2) and TRBJ2-7; the D is unclear. CDR1 LGHDT and CDR2 YNNKEL come from the germline V gene (reference sequence). The CDR3 consists of 12 residues. V was pared by 4 bases and J by 3 bases, with 7 bases between. The CDR3 sequence is CASSRVSYEQYF. In DNA form, the CDR3 reads TGTGCCAGCAGCCGAGTAAGCTACGAGCAGTACTTC.

This clone was observed a few times. V is TRBV7-3 and J is TRBJ1-2; tentative D call: TRBD1 (5 bases). The germline V and J ends were trimmed by 5 bases and 8 bases, with 24 bases remaining between them. The CDR3 covers 16 residues. CDR1 and CDR2 from the germline V gene are SGHTA and FQGTGA. For the CDR3, the DNA is TGTGCCAGCAGCCCCGCCCCGCCGGAGAAGGGGAAGGGCTACACCTTC. Translating gives CASSPAPPEKGKGYTF.

For this clone: This same CDR3 is encoded by further DNA sequences in the sample. The rearrangement links TRBV3-1 (or the pseudogene TRBV3-2) to TRBJ1-5; no definite D call. This CDR3 has 13 amino acids. V shed 0 bases and J shed 4 bases, with 4 bases lying between them. CDR1 and CDR2 (germline): LGHDT, YNNKEL (reference sequence). The CDR3 nucleotides are TGTGCCAGCAGCCAAGATCTGAATCAGCCCCAGCATTTT. Translation: CASSQDLNQPQHF.

V gene TRBV7-9 combines with J gene TRBJ2-2; D might be TRBD1 (6 bases). Trimming cost V 5 bases and J 2 bases, with 12 bases left between them. Per the germline V gene, CDR1 is SEHNR and CDR2 is FQNEAQ (reference sequence). The CDR3 extends over 15 amino acids. CDR3 sequence reads: CASSPPGTNTGELFF. The CDR3 region has the DNA TGTGCCAGCAGCCCCCCCGGGACAAACACCGGGGAGCTGTTTTTT. Complete variable domain (other parts from reference TRBV7-9 and TRBJ2-2): DTGVSQNPRHKITKRGQNVTFRCDPISEHNRLYWYRQTLGQGPEFLTYFQNEAQLEKSRLLSDRFSAERPKGSFSTLEIQRTEQGDSAMYLCASSPPGTNTGELFFGEGSRLTVL.

The V call is TRBV4-2, the J call TRBJ1-1; no reliable D call. Germline V gene sequence: CDR1 LGHNA, CDR2 YNFKEQ. The V end was cut by 0 bases, the J end by 5 bases, with 10 bases between. This CDR3 region has 14 residues. CDR3 nucleotides: TGTGCCAGCAGCCAAGATCGGGAACGAACTGAAGCTTTCTTT. Residues: CASSQDRERTEAFF.

This clone occurred once. The gene calls are TRBV4-1 and TRBJ2-3; a possible D gene is TRBD2 (6 bases). CDR1 and CDR2 from the germline V gene are MGHRA and YSYEKL. There are 14 residues in the CDR3. The V end was cut by 3 bases, the J end by 4 bases, with 11 bases between. CDR3 DNA: TGCGCCAGCAGCCATGGGGGGTGGGCAGATACGCAGTATTTT. It is translated as CASSHGGWADTQYF.

This clone has just a few counts. The chain uses TRBV7-2 and TRBJ1-5; TRBD1 agrees at 8 bases. CDR3 length equals 16 residues. Trimming at V came to 0 bases and at J to 0 bases, leaving 1 base not matched to a gene. CDR1 and CDR2 from the germline V gene are SGHTA and FQGNSA. The CDR3 loop reads CASSLATGVSNQPQHF. The CDR3 DNA follows: TGTGCCAGCAGCTTAGCGACAGGGGTTAGCAATCAGCCCCAGCATTTT.